This T cell receptor (beta chain) comes out of a study of blood T cell repertoires in COVID-19. At the level of the study: T cells, B-cell-depleted T cells, or PBMCs provided the cDNA or gDNA that served as material.

Method: immunoSEQ multiplex PCR; TCRdb's copy keeps in-frame clones and lacks some. The table lists some 170,000 clones, about 86% of them singletons, with 15% to 20% in the top ten. J gave up 4 bases and V 4 bases, and 4 bases lay outside the gene matches. Looked up from germline, CDR1 is MDHEN and CDR2 is SYDVKM. The CDR3 consists of 15 residues. This clonotype originated in a woman over 75 with acute or convalescent COVID-19. The source material was peripheral blood. The V and J genes are TRBV28 and TRBJ1-4, with 9 bases that match TRBD1. Written as DNA, the CDR3 is TGTGCCAGCAGTTCCGACAGGGGGGTTAATGAAAAACTGTTTTTT. This translates into CASSSDRGVNEKLFF.